This T cell receptor beta chain derives from a study of T-cell reconstitution after alpha-beta-depleted transplantation in children. The study's findings and limits: Several patients had high TCRbeta diversity at day 60; it came from surviving recipient T cells and thymic progenitors. When one year had passed after transplant, most T-cell counts and diversity came from newly produced T cells. Roughly two months post-transplant, alpha-beta T cells reportedly originated from several hundred graft clones that had expanded.

A TCRbeta library incorporating unique molecular identifiers was prepared. TCRdb fed the PCR reads into MiXCR, producing one record per CDR3 protein. Of a few hundred thousand distinct CDR3 sequences in the sample, roughly two fifths were seen once. Comment on this clonotype: Antigen: not known.

This TCR was sampled from a girl aged 2-15 years with aplastic anemia, due to receive a stem cell transplant. This specimen was PBMCs, taken before TCRalphabeta/CD19-depleted stem cell transplant.

In nucleotides, the CDR3 is TGCGCCAGCAGGCCCGGGACAGGGGTGAACACCGGGGAGCTGTTTTTT. Its protein product is CASRPGTGVNTGELFF. The chain joins TRBV5-1 to TRBJ2-2; 10 bases are shared with TRBD1. In germline, CDR1 is SGHRS, CDR2 YFSETQ. With V trimmed by 5 bases and J by 1 base, 5 bases remained unmatched. CDR3 length: 16 residues. Full variable domain (rest looked up from reference TRBV5-1 and TRBJ2-2): KAGVTQTPRYLIKTRGQQVTLSCSPISGHRSVSWYQQTPGQGLQFLFEYFSETQRNKGNFPGRFSGRQFSNSRSEMNVSTLELGDSALYLCASRPGTGVNTGELFFGEGSRLTVL.